This TCR beta chain was found in a study of blood T cell repertoires in COVID-19. As for the study in general: There were acute and convalescent COVID-19 samples, and they came from the United States, Italy and Spain. Sample material is recorded as cDNA or gDNA derived from T cells, B-cell-depleted T cells, or PBMCs.

This CDR3 is built from 14 residues. Deletions cut 5 bases from V and 4 bases from J, with 12 bases between. CDR1 SGHAT and CDR2 FQNNGV come from the germline V gene. Original methodology: It was from reference gene primer amplification that nucleated cell counts were estimated. Sequencing used immunoSEQ multiplex PCR; TCRdb keeps in-frame clones, though not all of them. The DNA gave D and trimming, while V, J and clone size come from that table. The table records 150,000 to 200,000 clones, roughly nine tenths of them present only once. This clonotype was sampled from a man aged 18 to 30 who had recovered from COVID-19. The source material was peripheral blood. The chain is built from TRBV11-2 and TRBJ2-1; a possible D gene is TRBD2 (5 bases). DNA of the CDR3: TGTGCCAGCAGCGAGGGCGGTCTTTACAATGAGCAGTTCTTC. Encoded protein: CASSEGGLYNEQFF. Full variable domain (rest looked up from reference TRBV11-2 and TRBJ2-1): EAGVAQSPRYKIIEKRQSVAFWCNPISGHATLYWYQQILGQGPKLLIQFQNNGVVDDSQLPKDRFSAERLKGVDSTLKIQPAKLEDSAVYLCASSEGGLYNEQFFGPGTRLTVL.